This TCR beta chain appears in the sequencing data of a study of shared clonotypes between healthy human individuals. Sequencing was performed with immunoSEQ multiplex PCR; in TCRdb, only in-frame clones are kept and a portion is missing. The sample has around 2,000,000 clones; around 93% are singletons. CD45RO-negative cells were positively selected for CCR7, leaving out terminally differentiated effector memory CD45RA+ cells. CDR1 LNHDA and CDR2 SQIVND come from the germline V gene (reference sequence). The V end lost 3 bases, the J end lost 0 bases, and 11 bases lay between the germline ends. This CDR3 has 15 residues.

This clonotype originated in a young man in good health. Some clones in this sample may be carry-over from other donors' samples. The V call is TRBV19, the J call TRBJ1-1, with a possible D match to TRBD1 (6 bases). Material for sequencing was naive CD8+ T cells from PBMCs. The CDR3 nucleotides are TGTGCCAGTAGTATGTTCCAGGGGATGAACACTGAAGCTTTCTTT. This gives the protein CASSMFQGMNTEAFF. Supplemented by reference TRBV19 and TRBJ1-1, the full variable domain reads DGGITQSPKYLFRKEGQNVTLSCEQNLNHDAMYWYRQDPGQGLRLIYYSQIVNDFQKGDIAEGYSVSREKKESFPLTVTSAQKNPTAFYLCASSMFQGMNTEAFFGQGTRLTVV.